One sample yielded the 15 T cell receptor beta chains listed below, sequenced in a study of cytomegalovirus exposure and HLA in healthy donors. The PCR used 60 Vbeta and 13 Jbeta primers. Sequencing was performed with immunoSEQ multiplex PCR; in TCRdb, only in-frame clones are kept and a portion is missing. The sample carries about 250,000 clones, roughly 80% recorded once. The sample consisted of PBMCs. The receptors were gathered from a girl aged 2 to 10 in good health and CMV-seronegative.

This chain uses TRBV7-2 with TRBJ2-7, with D possibly TRBD2 on 5 matching bases. The length of the CDR3 is 14 residues. CDR1 is SGHTA and CDR2 is FQGNSA in the germline V gene. V was clipped by 6 bases and J by 1 base, with 13 bases between them. The DNA of the CDR3 is TGTGCCAGCAGTTCTACGGGATGGTCCTACGAGCAGTACTTC. As protein: CASSSTGWSYEQYF.

The genes are TRBV4-1 and TRBJ1-4, with 7 bases matching TRBD1. Trimming cost V 4 bases and J 7 bases; bases outside gene matches: 6. The CDR3 has 14 amino acids. Germline V gene sequence: CDR1 MGHRA, CDR2 YSYEKL. CDR3 DNA: TGCGCCAGCAGCCCGACAGGGTGGGGTGAAAAACTGTTTTTT. This sequence encodes CASSPTGWGEKLFF.

The chain couples TRBV7-9 to TRBJ2-7, with 9 bases fitting TRBD1. Trimming cost V 5 bases and J 2 bases; bases outside gene matches: 7. Germline values: CDR1 SEHNR, CDR2 FQNEAQ (reference sequence). This CDR3 contains 15 residues. CDR3 amino acids: CASSRPGQGAYEQYF. CDR3 DNA sequence: TGTGCCAGCAGCCGCCCGGGACAGGGTGCCTACGAGCAGTACTTC. The variable domain in full, with the rest retrieved from reference TRBV7-9 and TRBJ2-7, is DTGVSQNPRHKITKRGQNVTFRCDPISEHNRLYWYRQTLGQGPEFLTYFQNEAQLEKSRLLSDRFSAERPKGSFSTLEIQRTEQGDSAMYLCASSRPGQGAYEQYFGPGTRLTVT.

As for this clone: A junction boundary mismatches the germline segment, possibly from a read error. Distinct nucleotide sequences in the sample also encode this CDR3. The chain combines TRBV9 with TRBJ1-1; 7 bases are shared with TRBD1. CDR1 SGDLS and CDR2 YYNGEE come from the germline V gene. The CDR3 is made up of 18 amino acids. The CDR3 region has the DNA TGTGCCAGCAGCATCCGTACCACTAACAGGGGATTGGACACTGAAGCCTTCTTT. Protein sequence: CASSIRTTNRGLDTEAFF.

The rearrangement joins TRBV6-1 to TRBJ2-7; tentative D call: TRBD2 (5 bases). The CDR3 totals 14 residues. In germline, CDR1 is MNHNS, CDR2 SASEGT. The V end was cut by 6 bases, the J end by 3 bases, with 15 bases between. CDR3: CASRGSLRLYEQYF. The CDR3, as DNA: TGTGCCAGCAGGGGGAGCCTCAGGCTCTACGAGCAGTACTTC.

On this clone: One junction end disagrees with the germline gene, perhaps due to a read error. The chain is built from TRBV7-9 and TRBJ2-7; a weak D match, TRBD2 (6 bases). Germline CDR1 and CDR2: SEHNR and FQNEAQ (reference sequence). The CDR3 is made up of 14 amino acids. The CDR3 nucleotides are TGTTCCAGCAGCTCGGACTATTCGGGCTCCGAGCAGTACTTC. Residues: CSSSSDYSGSEQYF.

V usage is TRBV4-1 and J usage is TRBJ2-1, with D perhaps TRBD2 (5 bases). The CDR3 is made up of 14 amino acids. The germline gives CDR1 MGHRA, CDR2 YSYEKL. The V end lost 6 bases, the J end lost 7 bases, and 16 bases lay between the germline ends. CDR3 bases: TGCGCCAGCAGGAGGGAACGGGCCTTAAATGAGCAGTTCTTC. Translated, it gives CASRRERALNEQFF.

The V and J genes are TRBV28 and TRBJ2-7; TRBD2 matches at 10 bases. Germline trimming cut 5 bases from V and 0 bases from J; bases unmatched to any gene: 4. Per germline, CDR1 MDHEN and CDR2 SYDVKM. The CDR3 has 15 amino acids. CDR3 sequence (DNA): TGTGCCAGCAGTCAAACTAGCGGGGTCTCCTACGAGCAGTACTTC. Protein product: CASSQTSGVSYEQYF. Drawing the rest from reference TRBV28 and TRBJ2-7, the complete variable domain is DVKVTQSSRYLVKRTGEKVFLECVQDMDHENMFWYRQDPGLGLRLIYFSYDVKMKEKGDIPEGYSVSREKKERFSLILESASTNQTSMYLCASSQTSGVSYEQYFGPGTRLTVT.

The CDR3 region has the DNA TGTGCCAGCTCACCACCGGGGACAGGTGGGCAAGAGACCCAGTACTTC. As protein: CASSPPGTGGQETQYF. The rearrangement joins TRBV18 to TRBJ2-5, with 8 bases aligning to TRBD1. The CDR3 length is 16 residues. Trimming took 0 bases from V and 2 from J; bases not matched to a gene: 5. The germline gives CDR1 KGHSH, CDR2 LQKENI.

The chain employs TRBV7-3 and TRBJ1-1, with a weak D call TRBD1 (5 bases). The length of the CDR3 is 13 residues. Germline V gene data show CDR1 as SGHTA and CDR2 as FQGTGA. V lost 2 bases and J lost 4, with 8 bases in between. As DNA, the CDR3 is TGTGCCAGCAGCTTAGGGGGGGGCACTGAAGCTTTCTTT. Amino acids: CASSLGGGTEAFF.

The chain is built from TRBV11-1 and TRBJ1-2; D is ambiguous. CDR3 length equals 12 residues. V shed 5 bases and J shed 2 bases, with 6 bases lying between them. CDR1 and CDR2 (germline): SGHAT, FQDESV (reference sequence). Written as DNA, the CDR3 is TGTGCCAGCAGCCCCGGGAACTATGGCTACACCTTC. Translated: CASSPGNYGYTF.

This clone has more than one count but fewer than ten. The CDR3 nucleotides read TGTGCCAGCAGCTCTCCGAATCTGGGCTGGGAGACCCAGTACTTC. This sequence encodes CASSSPNLGWETQYF. This chain connects TRBV11-2 to TRBJ2-5, with D hard to call. Looked up from germline, CDR1 is SGHAT and CDR2 is FQNNGV. Trimming shortened V by 4 bases and J by 5 bases, and 17 bases separated the two germline ends. The CDR3 has 15 residues.

The chain recombines TRBV5-6 with TRBJ1-5; D gene unclear. The germline V and J ends were trimmed by 1 base and 6 bases, with 5 bases remaining between them. In germline, CDR1 is SGHDT, CDR2 YYEEEE. The CDR3 has 12 amino acids. The CDR3 is CASSLLGQPQHF. As DNA, the CDR3 is TGTGCCAGCAGCTTGCTCGGTCAGCCCCAGCATTTT.

The table lists this clone with a count of one. The CDR3 nucleotides are TGTGCCAGCAGCCGTCTAGCGGGGATCTCCTACGAGCAGTACTTC. It encodes CASSRLAGISYEQYF. V and J are TRBV28 and TRBJ2-7; 9 bases are shared with TRBD2. Trimming at V came to 6 bases and at J to 0 bases, leaving 6 bases not matched to a gene. This CDR3 comprises 15 residues. CDR1 is MDHEN, CDR2 SYDVKM, per germline.

This clone has a handful of counts. DNA of the CDR3: TGTGCCAGCAGCTTATCGCAACAGGGCATGGATGAAAAACTGTTTTTT. Its translation: CASSLSQQGMDEKLFF. The chain combines TRBV7-9 with TRBJ1-4; possibly TRBD1 for D (6 bases). V lost 2 bases, J lost 6 bases, and 16 bases lay in between. The CDR3 totals 16 residues. CDR1 is SEHNR and CDR2 is FQNEAQ in the germline V gene (reference sequence).